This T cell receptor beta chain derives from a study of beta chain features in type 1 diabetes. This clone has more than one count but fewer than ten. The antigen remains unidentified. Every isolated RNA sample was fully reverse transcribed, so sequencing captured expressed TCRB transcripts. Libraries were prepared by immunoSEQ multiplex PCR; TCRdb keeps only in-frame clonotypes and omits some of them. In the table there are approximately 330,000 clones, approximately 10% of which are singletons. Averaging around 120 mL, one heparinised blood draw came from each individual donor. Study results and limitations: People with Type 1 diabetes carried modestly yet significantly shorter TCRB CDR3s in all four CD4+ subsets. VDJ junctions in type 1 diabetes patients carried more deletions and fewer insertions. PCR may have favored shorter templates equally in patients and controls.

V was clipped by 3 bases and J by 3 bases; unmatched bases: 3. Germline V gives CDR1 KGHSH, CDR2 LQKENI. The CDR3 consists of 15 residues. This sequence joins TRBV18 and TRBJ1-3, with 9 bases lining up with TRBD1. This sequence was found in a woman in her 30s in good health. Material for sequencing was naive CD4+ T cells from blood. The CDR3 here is CASSPGQGRGNTIYF. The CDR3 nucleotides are TGTGCCAGCTCACCGGGACAGGGCCGTGGAAACACCATATATTTT. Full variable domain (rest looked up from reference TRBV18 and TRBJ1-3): NAGVMQNPRHLVRRRGQEARLRCSPMKGHSHVYWYRQLPEEGLKFMVYLQKENIIDESGMPKERFSAEFPKEGPSILRIQQVVRGDSAAYFCASSPGQGRGNTIYFGEGSWLTVV.